The clone carrying this TCR beta chain was seen only a few times. These data come from a study of blood T cell repertoires in COVID-19. Across the whole study: T cells, B-cell-depleted T cells, or PBMCs supplied cDNA or gDNA.

V dropped 4 bases and J dropped 5; count of bases not matched to a gene: 7. This CDR3 has 16 residues. Germline V CDR1 and CDR2: LNHDA, SQIVND (reference sequence). Clones were sequenced by immunoSEQ multiplex PCR, and TCRdb holds only the in-frame ones, with some missing. The sample records over 130,000 clones, under 90% being singletons. The sample taken for sequencing was PBMCs or T cells enriched from blood (not recorded which). The clonotype originates from a man aged 45-65 years in a cohort exposed to, infected with or recovered from COVID-19 (not recorded which). The chain joins TRBV19 to TRBJ2-2, with 10 bases aligning to TRBD2. In nucleotides, the CDR3 is TGTGCCAGTAGTAGTCTAGCGGGAGCGAGAACCGGGGAGCTGTTTTTT. It yields the protein CASSSLAGARTGELFF.